These 8 T cell receptor beta chains were sequenced from one sample in a study of early T cells in non-severe SARS-CoV-2 infection (dated by TCRdb to about 2021). Libraries were constructed by 5' RACE. Sequencing took place on a NextSeq 500. In TCRdb, the public reads were trimmed at Q25 with fastp and aligned with MiXCR, with productive beta chains retained. Each record represents a unique CDR3 protein, reported with the most common genes and DNA among its rows. The sample has around 58,000 distinct CDR3 sequences on record, around 8% of them singletons. The ten biggest clones cover 10% to 13% of the sample. Material: whole blood, obtained at baseline. These receptors all stem from an adult who was a healthcare worker with PCR-confirmed SARS-CoV-2 infection or an uninfected control (not recorded which).

This clonotype was found many times. The rearrangement uses TRBV7-9 and TRBJ1-2; possible D gene TRBD1, 5 bases. The ends were cut back, 5 bases at V and 4 bases at J, with 20 bases in the middle. This CDR3 comprises 16 residues. Germline assignment: CDR1 SEHNR and CDR2 FQNEAQ (reference sequence). The CDR3 protein is CASSIRDSQGSYGYTF. CDR3 DNA: TGTGCCAGCAGCATCCGGGACTCTCAAGGAAGCTATGGCTACACCTTC.

This clonotype was detected many times. The chain recombines TRBV28 with TRBJ2-3; possibly TRBD2 for D (6 bases). CDR1 is MDHEN and CDR2 is SYDVKM in the germline V gene. This CDR3 comprises 15 residues. Between the trimmed V and J ends, which lost 7 bases and 7 bases, there was a span of 21 bases. The CDR3 DNA follows: TGTGCCAGCACCTACGGGACTGCGCCGCCCAATACGCAGTATTTT. Amino acid sequence: CASTYGTAPPNTQYF.

This clonotype appeared a few times. The J gene is TRBJ2-2, the V gene TRBV4-1; no clear D. V lost 4 bases and J 4 bases, leaving 16 bases between the germline ends. The CDR3 is made up of 16 amino acids. Germline-derived CDR1 and CDR2 are MGHRA and YSYEKL. The CDR3 protein is CASSLLFLGSTGELFF. DNA of the CDR3: TGCGCCAGCAGCCTCCTCTTTCTAGGCAGCACCGGGGAGCTGTTTTTT.

This clonotype has just a few counts. The chain uses TRBV11-2 and TRBJ2-6; D is ambiguous. The germline V gene encodes CDR1 SGHAT and CDR2 FQNNGV. Trimming cost V 2 bases and J 2 bases, with 10 bases left between them. The CDR3 has 16 residues. The CDR3 bases are TGTGCCAGCAGCTTACTTCGGAATCCTGGGGCCAACGTCCTGACTTTC. As protein: CASSLLRNPGANVLTF.

In this sample, this clonotype turned up many times. This chain joins TRBV6-2 or TRBV6-3 and TRBJ2-7, with 11 nucleotides matching TRBD2. The CDR3 spans 14 residues. V lost 5 bases and J lost 4; bases outside the gene matches: 4. Germline CDR1 reads MNHEY; CDR2 reads SVGEGT. The CDR3 loop reads CASSPGTSGYEQYF. CDR3 coding DNA: TGTGCCAGCAGTCCAGGGACTAGCGGTTACGAGCAGTACTTC.

This clonotype was recorded many times. This chain uses TRBV5-1 with TRBJ2-7; D may correspond to TRBD1 or TRBD2 (5 bases each). V lost 4 bases and J 6 bases, leaving 11 bases between the germline ends. Germline V gene sequence: CDR1 SGHRS, CDR2 YFSETQ. CDR3 length: 12 residues. The CDR3 here is CASSEGTLEQYF. The CDR3 DNA sequence: TGCGCCAGCAGCGAGGGGACCCTCGAGCAGTACTTC.

The sample holds many counts of this clonotype. The rearrangement joins TRBV10-3 to TRBJ1-6; D gene uncertain. CDR1 and CDR2 (germline): ENHRY, SYGVKD. Trimming cost V 4 bases and J 10 bases, with 11 bases left between them. The length of the CDR3 is 13 residues. CDR3 coding DNA: TGTGCCATCAGTGGTGGTGTGGAATCACCCCTCCACTTT. Protein product: CAISGGVESPLHF.

V and J are TRBV7-2 and TRBJ2-1; no firm D call. The CDR3 is made up of 13 amino acids. Trimming stripped 1 base from V and 2 bases from J, with 3 bases between. Germline assignment: CDR1 SGHTA and CDR2 FQGNSA. The CDR3 nucleotides read TGTGCCAGCAGCTTAGAGGCCTACAATGAGCAGTTCTTC. It translates to CASSLEAYNEQFF.